This entry features one TCR beta chain sequence. This same CDR3 is encoded by further DNA sequences in the sample. The assay was immunoSEQ multiplex PCR, and TCRdb's table has in-frame clones only and misses some. This table has about 260,000 clones, more than 75% appearing once. The sample originates from a study of blood T cell repertoires in COVID-19. Study as a whole: Acute-phase and convalescent COVID-19 samples originated in the United States, Italy and Spain.

CDR1 is SGHNT and CDR2 is YYREEE in the germline V gene (reference sequence). With 1 base removed from V and 0 bases from J, the gap between germline ends came to 5 bases. The CDR3 contains 13 residues. The receptor was derived from a woman aged 45-65 years with acute or convalescent COVID-19. The chain uses TRBV5-4 and TRBJ2-7; D unresolved. What was sequenced was peripheral blood. CDR3 amino acids: CASSLTSSYEQYF. The CDR3, as DNA: TGTGCCAGCAGCTTGACAAGCTCCTACGAGCAGTACTTC.